One and the same sample provided the 18 T cell receptor beta chains below, sequenced in a study of T cell responses to AZD1222 COVID-19 vaccine. The assay was immunoSEQ multiplex PCR, and TCRdb's table has in-frame clones only and misses some. This sample has about 120,000 clones, with approximately 90% found just once. The sample was peripheral blood, taken 28 days after the second AZD1222 dose. These receptor sequences come from an adult who received the AZD1222 COVID-19 vaccine.

The CDR3 DNA reads as TGTGCCCACTCCGGGGAGAACGGAGATACGCAGTATTTT. Translating it yields CAHSGENGDTQYF. V and J are TRBV2 and TRBJ2-3, with D possibly TRBD2 on 5 matching bases. CDR1 is SNHLY and CDR2 is FYNNEI in the germline V gene. The V and J ends lost 11 bases and 5 bases respectively, with 17 bases between them. The CDR3 length is 13 residues.

The CDR3 here is CSVGGFYTEAFF. The CDR3 bases are TGCAGCGTGGGGGGTTTTTACACTGAAGCTTTCTTT. This chain connects TRBV29-1 to TRBJ1-1; D possibly corresponds to TRBD1 (5 bases). The germline V and J ends were trimmed by 6 bases and 3 bases, with 11 bases remaining between them. CDR3 length equals 12 residues. CDR1 SQVTM and CDR2 ANQGSEA come from the germline V gene.

This sequence joins TRBV29-1 and TRBJ2-7, with 7 nucleotides matching TRBD2. Germline CDR1 SQVTM, CDR2 ANQGSEA. The CDR3 is made up of 15 amino acids. V lost 4 bases and J lost 6; bases outside the gene matches: 15. CDR3: CSVVKSGDLQSEQYF. The DNA of the CDR3 is TGCAGCGTTGTGAAGAGCGGGGACCTCCAGTCCGAGCAGTACTTC.

The genes are TRBV20-1 and TRBJ2-3; possibly TRBD1 for D (5 bases). Germline V gene data show CDR1 as DFQATT and CDR2 as SNEGSKA (reference sequence). V was clipped by 6 bases and J by 4 bases, with 5 bases between them. This CDR3 spans 10 amino acids. CDR3 region: CSAGADTQYF. CDR3 DNA: TGCAGTGCAGGGGCAGATACGCAGTATTTT.

The chain combines TRBV19 with TRBJ1-2; D perhaps matches TRBD1 (6 bases). The germline gives CDR1 LNHDA, CDR2 SQIVND (reference sequence). V lost 3 bases to trimming and J lost 4 bases, with 15 bases between them. The CDR3 loop spans 15 amino acids. The CDR3 nucleotides read TGTGCCAGTAGTATTTCCCCAGGGGTACGCTATGGCTACACCTTC. This codes for CASSISPGVRYGYTF.

Of note for this clone: Other DNA variants within this sample encode the same CDR3. The chain couples TRBV11-3 to TRBJ2-2; no clear D. Germline V gives CDR1 SGHNT, CDR2 YENEEA. This CDR3 has 13 residues. The V gene lost 1 base and the J gene lost 4 bases, with 4 bases spanning the gap. CDR3 nucleotides: TGTGCCAGCAGCTTAGTAGTCACCGGGGAGCTGTTTTTT. Protein sequence: CASSLVVTGELFF.

This clone was seen only once. The genes are TRBV15 and TRBJ2-3; TRBD2 agrees at 10 bases. In germline, CDR1 is LNHNV, CDR2 YYDKDF (reference sequence). This CDR3 comprises 18 residues. Trimming removed 5 bases from V and 0 bases from J; junction bases left unmatched: 11. CDR3 loop: CATSPQVSGGPSTDTQYF. The CDR3 DNA sequence: TGTGCCACCAGCCCTCAGGTTAGCGGGGGGCCTAGCACAGATACGCAGTATTTT.

The chain employs TRBV27 and TRBJ2-3; TRBD2 is a possible D gene (5 bases). In germline, CDR1 is MNHEY, CDR2 SMNVEV (reference sequence). Trimming pared 8 bases from V and 0 bases from J, leaving 15 bases between. CDR3 length: 15 amino acids. CDR3 nucleotides: TGTGCCAGCCGCTGGGGAGCAACTAGCACAGATACGCAGTATTTT. It translates to CASRWGATSTDTQYF.

The chain combines TRBV25-1 with TRBJ2-5, with unresolved D. Looked up from germline, CDR1 is MGHDK and CDR2 is SYGVNS. CDR3 length: 10 amino acids. The germline V and J ends were trimmed by 11 bases and 7 bases, with 11 bases remaining between them. CDR3 loop: CAPHHRTQYF. The CDR3 nucleotides are TGTGCCCCCCACCATCGGACCCAGTACTTC.

The rearrangement uses TRBV3-1 (or the pseudogene TRBV3-2) and TRBJ2-3; D remains ambiguous. CDR3 length equals 12 residues. Deletions cut 2 bases from V and 2 bases from J, with 2 bases between. Germline assignment: CDR1 LGHDT and CDR2 YNNKEL (reference sequence). This CDR3 is CASSQLTDTQYF. CDR3 DNA sequence: TGTGCCAGCAGCCAACTCACAGATACGCAGTATTTT.

This rearrangement joins TRBV9 to TRBJ2-7; 7 nucleotides agree with TRBD1. The junction had 7 bases not matched to a gene; V was cut back by 4 bases and J by 0 bases. Looked up from germline, CDR1 is SGDLS and CDR2 is YYNGEE. The CDR3 totals 15 residues. The CDR3 reads CASSPGTAFSYEQYF. CDR3 DNA: TGTGCCAGCAGCCCGGGGACAGCCTTCTCCTACGAGCAGTACTTC.

This clone was detected once. This rearrangement joins TRBV29-1 to TRBJ2-5, with TRBD1 matching 9 bases. The closer fit of TRBJ2-7 to the DNA end suggests the J call may be wrong. The CDR3 consists of 15 residues. Germline-derived CDR1 and CDR2 are SQVTM and ANQGSEA. The CDR3, as DNA: TGCAGCGTCGCAACCGGGACAGGGACCTCCTACGAGCAGTACTTC. Residues: CSVATGTGTSYEQYF.

A single count supports this clone. J is TRBJ2-2 and V is TRBV5-1, with D unresolved. V lost 2 bases, J lost 0 bases, and 8 bases lay in between. There are 15 residues in the CDR3. Germline values: CDR1 SGHRS, CDR2 YFSETQ. The CDR3 nucleotides are TGCGCCAGCAGCTTCTCGACTGCGAACACCGGGGAGCTGTTTTTT. Translating gives CASSFSTANTGELFF.

The gene calls are TRBV7-9 and TRBJ1-1; D is ambiguous. CDR1 SEHNR and CDR2 FQNEAQ come from the germline V gene (reference sequence). This CDR3 region has 16 residues. V dropped 5 bases and J dropped 3 bases, with 19 bases sitting between them. As DNA, the CDR3 is TGTGCCAGCAGCATGGGTAGGCCCCATGGGGACACTGAAGCTTTCTTT. Translated, it gives CASSMGRPHGDTEAFF.

The chain is built from TRBV5-1 and TRBJ1-5; D not resolved. The CDR3 length is 13 residues. CDR1 is SGHRS, CDR2 YFSETQ, per germline. The V and J ends lost 0 bases and 6 bases respectively, with 7 bases between them. The CDR3 coding sequence is TGCGCCAGCAGCTTGGACTGGGGTCAGCCCCAGCATTTT. The encoded protein is CASSLDWGQPQHF.

The chain employs TRBV18 and TRBJ1-2; maybe TRBD1 (5 bases). CDR1 and CDR2 (germline): KGHSH, LQKENI. Trimming removed 3 bases at V and 8 bases at J, with 16 bases between. The CDR3 is 14 amino acids. The CDR3 sequence: CASSPRDSGSGYTF. For the CDR3, the DNA is TGTGCCAGCTCACCGCGGGACTCCGGCTCCGGCTACACCTTC.

This rearrangement joins TRBV28 to TRBJ2-1; 9 bases fit TRBD2. This CDR3 region has 21 residues. V lost 6 bases to trimming and J lost 6 bases; unmatched junction nucleotides: 27. Germline CDR1 MDHEN, CDR2 SYDVKM. The CDR3 nucleotides read TGTGCCAGCAGGTTAAAGGCGGCGGGAGGGCCGCGAATTTTTACCACCAATGAGCAGTTCTTC. As protein: CASRLKAAGGPRIFTTNEQFF.

The V call is TRBV7-2, the J call TRBJ2-7; D unclear. Germline lookup yields CDR1 SGHTA and CDR2 FQGNSA. V was clipped by 0 bases and J by 12 bases, with 12 bases between them. The CDR3 extends over 12 amino acids. DNA for the CDR3: TGTGCCAGCAGCTTAGCGGATTCATCCAGGTACTTC. Encoded protein: CASSLADSSRYF.